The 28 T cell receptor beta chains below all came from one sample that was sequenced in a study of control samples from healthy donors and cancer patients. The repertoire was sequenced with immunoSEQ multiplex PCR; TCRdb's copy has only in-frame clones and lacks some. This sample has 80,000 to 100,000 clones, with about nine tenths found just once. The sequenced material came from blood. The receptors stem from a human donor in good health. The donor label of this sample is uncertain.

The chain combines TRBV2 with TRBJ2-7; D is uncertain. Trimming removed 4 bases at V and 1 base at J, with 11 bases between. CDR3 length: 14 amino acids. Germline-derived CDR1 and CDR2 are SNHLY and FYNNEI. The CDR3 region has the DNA TGTGCCAGCAGTGTTTTTAGGGATTCCTACGAGCAGTACGTC. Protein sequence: CASSVFRDSYEQYV.

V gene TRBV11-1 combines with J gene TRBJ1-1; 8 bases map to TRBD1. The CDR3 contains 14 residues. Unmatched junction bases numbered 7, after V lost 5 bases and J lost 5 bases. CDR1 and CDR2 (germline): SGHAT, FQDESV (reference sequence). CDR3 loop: CASSHQDRETEAFF. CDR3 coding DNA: TGTGCCAGCAGCCATCAGGACAGGGAAACTGAAGCTTTCTTT.

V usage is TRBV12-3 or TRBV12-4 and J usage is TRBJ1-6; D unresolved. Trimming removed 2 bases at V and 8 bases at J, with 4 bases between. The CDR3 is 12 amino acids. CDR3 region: CASSLQDSPLHF. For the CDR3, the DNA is TGTGCCAGCAGTTTACAGGATTCACCCCTCCACTTT.

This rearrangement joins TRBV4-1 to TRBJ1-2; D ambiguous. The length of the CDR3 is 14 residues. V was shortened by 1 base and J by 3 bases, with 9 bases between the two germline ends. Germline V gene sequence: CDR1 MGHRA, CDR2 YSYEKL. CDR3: CASSQVPGDYGYTF. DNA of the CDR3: TGCGCCAGCAGCCAAGTCCCCGGGGACTATGGCTACACCTTC.

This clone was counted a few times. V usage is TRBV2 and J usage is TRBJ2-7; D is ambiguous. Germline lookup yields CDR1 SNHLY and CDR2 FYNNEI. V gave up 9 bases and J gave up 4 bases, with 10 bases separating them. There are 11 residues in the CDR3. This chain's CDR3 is CASTILYEQYF. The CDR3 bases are TGTGCCAGTACCATATTATACGAGCAGTACTTC. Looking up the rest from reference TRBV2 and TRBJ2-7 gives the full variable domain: EPEVTQTPSHQVTQMGQEVILRCVPISNHLYFYWYRQILGQKVEFLVSFYNNEISEKSEIFDDQFSVERPDGSNFTLKIRSTKLEDSAMYFCASTILYEQYFGPGTRLTVT.

The CDR3 DNA is TGCGCCAGCAGCTGGGACAGCACAGATACGCAGTATTTT. Translated, it gives CASSWDSTDTQYF. This chain uses TRBV5-1 with TRBJ2-3; D may correspond to TRBD1 or TRBD2 (5 bases each). The CDR3 length is 13 residues. Trimming left V 3 bases short and J 0 bases short, with 5 bases between. Germline loops: CDR1 SGHRS, CDR2 YFSETQ.

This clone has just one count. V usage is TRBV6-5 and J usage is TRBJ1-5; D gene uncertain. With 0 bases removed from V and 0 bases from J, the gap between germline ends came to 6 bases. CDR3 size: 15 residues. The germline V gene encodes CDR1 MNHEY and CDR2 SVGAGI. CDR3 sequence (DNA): TGTGCCAGCAGTTACTCAGGGAATAGCAATCAGCCCCAGCATTTT. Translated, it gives CASSYSGNSNQPQHF.

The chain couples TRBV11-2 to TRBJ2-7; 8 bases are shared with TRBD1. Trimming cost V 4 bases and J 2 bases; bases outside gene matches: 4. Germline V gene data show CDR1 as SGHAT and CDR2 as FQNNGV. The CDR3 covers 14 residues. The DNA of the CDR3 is TGTGCCAGCAGCTCCCGGACAGGGACCTACGAGCAGTACTTC. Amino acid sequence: CASSSRTGTYEQYF.

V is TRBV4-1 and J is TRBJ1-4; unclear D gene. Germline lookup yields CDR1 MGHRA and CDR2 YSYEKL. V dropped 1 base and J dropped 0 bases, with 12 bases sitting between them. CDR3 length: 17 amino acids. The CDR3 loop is CASSQGGSGSTNEKLFF. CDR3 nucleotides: TGCGCCAGCAGCCAAGGTGGATCGGGTTCAACTAATGAAAAACTGTTTTTT.

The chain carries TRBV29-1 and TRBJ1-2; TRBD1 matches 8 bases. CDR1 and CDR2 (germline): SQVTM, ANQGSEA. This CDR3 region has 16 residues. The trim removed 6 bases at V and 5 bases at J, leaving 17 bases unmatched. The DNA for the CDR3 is TGCAGCGTCATCCCCGGGCAGGGGGCGGGAGTTTATGGCTACACCTTC. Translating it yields CSVIPGQGAGVYGYTF.

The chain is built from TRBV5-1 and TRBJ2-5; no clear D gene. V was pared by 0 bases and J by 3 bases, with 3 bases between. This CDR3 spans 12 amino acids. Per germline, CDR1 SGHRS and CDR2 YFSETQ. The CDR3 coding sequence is TGCGCCAGCAGCTTGGTAGAAGAGACCCAGTACTTC. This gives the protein CASSLVEETQYF.

The CDR3 region has the DNA TGTGCCAGCAGGCGAAAAACGGGACGTTCCCTCACAGATACGCAGTATTTT. Translation gives CASRRKTGRSLTDTQYF. The chain links TRBV28 to TRBJ2-3, with D possibly being TRBD1 or TRBD2 (5 bases each). The CDR3 contains 17 residues. The V end lost 6 bases, the J end lost 2 bases, and 21 bases lay between the germline ends. Germline V gene data show CDR1 as MDHEN and CDR2 as SYDVKM.

In DNA form, the CDR3 reads TGTGCCAGCAGTTTATGGAGACGGCCTGAAGCTTTCTTT. Its translation: CASSLWRRPEAFF. The chain links TRBV28 to TRBJ1-1; D uncertain. Germline loops: CDR1 MDHEN, CDR2 SYDVKM. Trimming removed 0 bases at V and 6 bases at J, with 8 bases between. The CDR3 totals 13 residues. Drawing the rest from reference TRBV28 and TRBJ1-1, the complete variable domain is DVKVTQSSRYLVKRTGEKVFLECVQDMDHENMFWYRQDPGLGLRLIYFSYDVKMKEKGDIPEGYSVSREKKERFSLILESASTNQTSMYLCASSLWRRPEAFFGQGTRLTVV.

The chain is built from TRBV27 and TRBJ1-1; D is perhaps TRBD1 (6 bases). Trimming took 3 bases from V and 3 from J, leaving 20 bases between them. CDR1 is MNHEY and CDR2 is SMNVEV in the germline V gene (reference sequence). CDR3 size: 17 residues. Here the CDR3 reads CASSLARSGVRDTEAFF. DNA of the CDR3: TGTGCCAGCAGTTTGGCCCGATCAGGGGTCCGGGACACTGAAGCTTTCTTT.

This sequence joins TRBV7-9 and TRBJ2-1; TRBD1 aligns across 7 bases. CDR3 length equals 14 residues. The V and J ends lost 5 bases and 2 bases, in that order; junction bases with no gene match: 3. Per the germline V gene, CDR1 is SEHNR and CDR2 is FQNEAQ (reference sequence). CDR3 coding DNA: TGTGCCAGCAGCCAGGACAGGCCCTACAATGAGCAGTTCTTC. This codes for CASSQDRPYNEQFF.

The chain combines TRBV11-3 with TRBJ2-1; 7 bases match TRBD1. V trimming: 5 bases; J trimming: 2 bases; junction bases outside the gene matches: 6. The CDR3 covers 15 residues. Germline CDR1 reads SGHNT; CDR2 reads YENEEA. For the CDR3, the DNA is TGTGCCAGCAGCGCGGACAGGCTTCCCTACAATGAGCAGTTCTTC. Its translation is CASSADRLPYNEQFF.

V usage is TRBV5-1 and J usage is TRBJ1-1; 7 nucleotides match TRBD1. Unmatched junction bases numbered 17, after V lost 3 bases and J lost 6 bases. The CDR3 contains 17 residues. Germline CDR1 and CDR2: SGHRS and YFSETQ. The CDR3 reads CASSSRQGGMGGAEAFF. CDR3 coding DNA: TGCGCCAGCAGCTCCCGACAGGGCGGTATGGGGGGCGCTGAAGCTTTCTTT.

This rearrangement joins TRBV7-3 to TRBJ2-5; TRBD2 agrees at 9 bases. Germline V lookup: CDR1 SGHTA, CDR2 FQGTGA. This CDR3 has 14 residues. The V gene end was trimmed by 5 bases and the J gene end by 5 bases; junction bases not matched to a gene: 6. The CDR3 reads CASSLRSGGETQYF. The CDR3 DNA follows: TGTGCCAGCAGCCTCCGCAGCGGGGGGGAGACCCAGTACTTC.

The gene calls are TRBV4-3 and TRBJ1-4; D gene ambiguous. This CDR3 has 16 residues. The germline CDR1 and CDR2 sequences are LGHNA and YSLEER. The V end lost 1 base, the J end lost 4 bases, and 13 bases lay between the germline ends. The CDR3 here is CASSQVVGRVNEKLFF. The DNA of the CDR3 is TGCGCCAGCAGCCAAGTAGTAGGACGGGTTAATGAAAAACTGTTTTTT.

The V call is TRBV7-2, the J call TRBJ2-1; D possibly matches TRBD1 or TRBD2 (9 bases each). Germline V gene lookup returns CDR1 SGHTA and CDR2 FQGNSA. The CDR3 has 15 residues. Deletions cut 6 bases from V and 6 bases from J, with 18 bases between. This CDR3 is CASRGQGLATNEQFF. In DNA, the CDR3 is TGTGCCAGCAGGGGACAGGGACTAGCAACCAATGAGCAGTTCTTC.

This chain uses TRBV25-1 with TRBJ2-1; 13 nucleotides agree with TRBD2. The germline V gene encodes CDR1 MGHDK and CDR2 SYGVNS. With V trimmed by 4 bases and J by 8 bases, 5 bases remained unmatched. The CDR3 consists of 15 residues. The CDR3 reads CASSVTSGGADEQFF. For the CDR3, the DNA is TGTGCCAGCAGTGTAACTAGCGGGGGGGCCGATGAGCAGTTCTTC.

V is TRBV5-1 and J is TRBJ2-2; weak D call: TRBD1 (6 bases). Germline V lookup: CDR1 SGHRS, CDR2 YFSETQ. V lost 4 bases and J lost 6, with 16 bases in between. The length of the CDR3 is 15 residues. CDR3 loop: CASSERQDSPGELFF. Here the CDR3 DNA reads TGCGCCAGCAGCGAAAGACAGGATTCCCCCGGGGAGCTGTTTTTT.

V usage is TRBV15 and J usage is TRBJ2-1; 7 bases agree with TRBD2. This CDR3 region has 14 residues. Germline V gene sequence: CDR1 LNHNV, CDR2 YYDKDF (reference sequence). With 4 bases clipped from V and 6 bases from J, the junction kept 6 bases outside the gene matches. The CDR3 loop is CATSIGLEFNEQFF. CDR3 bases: TGTGCCACCAGCATAGGACTAGAGTTCAATGAGCAGTTCTTC.

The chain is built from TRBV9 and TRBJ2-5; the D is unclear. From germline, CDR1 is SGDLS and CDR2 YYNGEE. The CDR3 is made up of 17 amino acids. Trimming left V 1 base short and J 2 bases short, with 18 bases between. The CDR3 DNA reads TGTGCCAGCAGCGTAAGTCCAAGTGACAAGCCACAAGAGACCCAGTACTTC. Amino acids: CASSVSPSDKPQETQYF.

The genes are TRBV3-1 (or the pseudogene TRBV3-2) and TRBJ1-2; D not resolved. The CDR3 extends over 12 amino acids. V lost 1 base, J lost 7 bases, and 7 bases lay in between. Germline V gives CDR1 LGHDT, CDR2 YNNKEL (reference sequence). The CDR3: CASSQGTTGYTF. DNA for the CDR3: TGTGCCAGCAGCCAAGGGACCACTGGCTACACCTTC.

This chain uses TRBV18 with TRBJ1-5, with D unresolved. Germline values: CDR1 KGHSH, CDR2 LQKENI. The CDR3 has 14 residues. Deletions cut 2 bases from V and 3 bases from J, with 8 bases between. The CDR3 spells CASSPYVTNQPQHF. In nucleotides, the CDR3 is TGTGCCAGCTCACCATATGTTACCAATCAGCCCCAGCATTTT.

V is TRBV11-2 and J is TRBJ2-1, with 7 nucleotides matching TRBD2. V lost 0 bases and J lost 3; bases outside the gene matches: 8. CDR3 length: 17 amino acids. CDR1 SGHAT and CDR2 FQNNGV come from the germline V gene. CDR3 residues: CASSLDQAGTFYNEQFF. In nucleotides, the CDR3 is TGTGCCAGCAGCTTAGACCAAGCGGGGACGTTCTACAATGAGCAGTTCTTC.

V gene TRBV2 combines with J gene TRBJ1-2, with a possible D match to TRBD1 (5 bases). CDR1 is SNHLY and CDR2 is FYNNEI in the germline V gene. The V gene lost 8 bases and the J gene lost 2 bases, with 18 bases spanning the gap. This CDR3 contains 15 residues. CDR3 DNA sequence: TGTGCCAGCGCAAGAGGGGCGCTCCCAAACTATGGCTACACCTTC. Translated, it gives CASARGALPNYGYTF.